Below, 30 T cell receptor beta chains from the same sample are listed, as sequenced in a study of T cell changes during pregnancy in multiple sclerosis. Sequencing used immunoSEQ multiplex PCR; TCRdb keeps in-frame clones, though not all of them. The repertoire has under 60,000 clones, over 80% of them found once; the top ten carry about 0.6%. The sequencing here drew on CD4+ T cells from peripheral blood mononuclear cells, taken after pregnancy. These receptors all stem from a female donor with multiple sclerosis, enrolled in a pregnancy study.

The genes are TRBV7-2 and TRBJ1-1; TRBD1 agrees at 7 bases. V shed 4 bases, J shed 0 bases, and the junction held 5 bases outside the gene matches. Germline CDR1 SGHTA, CDR2 FQGNSA. The CDR3 is 15 residues long. For the CDR3, the DNA is TGTGCCAGCAGCTGGGACAGTCCTTTGAACACTGAAGCTTTCTTT. Translation gives CASSWDSPLNTEAFF. The full variable domain, completed using reference TRBV7-2 and TRBJ1-1, is GAGVSQSPSNKVTEKGKDVELRCDPISGHTALYWYRQSLGQGLEFLIYFQGNSAPDKSGLPSDRFSAERTGGSVSTLTIQRTQQEDSAVYLCASSWDSPLNTEAFFGQGTRLTVV.

The chain joins TRBV30 to TRBJ1-1; TRBD1 matches at 9 bases. The length of the CDR3 is 15 residues. The trim removed 3 bases at V and 6 bases at J, leaving 11 bases unmatched. Germline CDR1 GTSNPN, CDR2 SVGIG (reference sequence). This CDR3 is CAWRPRDRAFSEAFF. The CDR3 coding sequence is TGTGCCTGGAGACCTCGGGACAGGGCCTTTTCTGAAGCTTTCTTT.

This rearrangement joins TRBV5-1 to TRBJ2-3; no firm D call. Trimming stripped 0 bases from V and 1 base from J, with 6 bases between. Germline-derived CDR1 and CDR2 are SGHRS and YFSETQ. The CDR3 totals 14 residues. The CDR3: CASSLGLCTDTQYF. CDR3 sequence (DNA): TGCGCCAGCAGCTTGGGGCTTTGCACAGATACGCAGTATTTT.

The V gene is TRBV7-9, the J gene TRBJ2-7; the match to TRBD2 covers 7 bases. This CDR3 spans 13 amino acids. Germline loops: CDR1 SEHNR, CDR2 FQNEAQ (reference sequence). With 4 bases clipped from V and 6 bases from J, the junction kept 6 bases outside the gene matches. The CDR3: CASSWEGSGEQYF. The CDR3 DNA sequence: TGTGCCAGCAGCTGGGAGGGGTCCGGCGAGCAGTACTTC. Full variable domain (remainder filled in from reference TRBV7-9 and TRBJ2-7): DTGVSQNPRHKITKRGQNVTFRCDPISEHNRLYWYRQTLGQGPEFLTYFQNEAQLEKSRLLSDRFSAERPKGSFSTLEIQRTEQGDSAMYLCASSWEGSGEQYFGPGTRLTVT.

The V call is TRBV19, the J call TRBJ2-7; TRBD2 matches at 9 bases. CDR1 is LNHDA and CDR2 is SQIVND in the germline V gene (reference sequence). Trimming cost V 5 bases and J 6 bases; bases outside gene matches: 14. The CDR3 has 16 residues. The CDR3 DNA reads as TGTGCCAGTAGTCCAACAGAAGCGGGGGGCCGGATCGAGCAGTACTTC. This codes for CASSPTEAGGRIEQYF.

The count of this clone is one. The chain links TRBV4-2 to TRBJ1-6; 8 nucleotides align to TRBD1. With V trimmed by 0 bases and J by 2 bases, 3 bases remained unmatched. The CDR3 length is 17 residues. CDR1 and CDR2 (germline): LGHNA, YNFKEQ. CDR3 protein: CASSQEGQGAYNSPLHF. The CDR3 DNA follows: TGTGCCAGCAGCCAAGAAGGACAGGGAGCCTATAATTCACCCCTCCACTTT.

In DNA form, the CDR3 reads TGTGCCAGCAGTGAATCGGGCCCCAGAGCGGCTGAAAAACTGTTTTTT. It is translated as CASSESGPRAAEKLFF. This chain joins TRBV25-1 and TRBJ1-4; D is unclear. Germline V gene sequence: CDR1 MGHDK, CDR2 SYGVNS. The CDR3 has 16 residues. The V end was cut by 1 base, the J end by 7 bases, with 16 bases between.

This chain joins TRBV6-1 and TRBJ2-3; TRBD2 aligns across 10 bases. CDR1 MNHNS and CDR2 SASEGT come from the germline V gene. The CDR3 runs 14 residues. The junction had 5 bases not matched to a gene; V was cut back by 5 bases and J by 6 bases. CDR3 sequence reads: CASSQRGGPDTQYF. CDR3 bases: TGTGCCAGCAGTCAGCGGGGGGGCCCGGATACGCAGTATTTT.

The chain is built from TRBV5-1 and TRBJ2-3, with 14 bases fitting TRBD2. From germline, CDR1 is SGHRS and CDR2 YFSETQ. The V and J ends lost 4 bases and 6 bases, in that order; junction bases with no gene match: 10. This CDR3 contains 17 residues. CDR3 in amino acids: CASSRGTSGGMADTQYF. The CDR3, as DNA: TGCGCCAGCAGCCGTGGGACTAGCGGGGGAATGGCGGATACGCAGTATTTT.

The chain couples TRBV9 to TRBJ2-3; D possibly corresponds to TRBD1 (6 bases). CDR3 size: 13 residues. V was trimmed by 0 bases and J by 8 bases, leaving 10 bases between them. Germline CDR1 is SGDLS and CDR2 is YYNGEE. The CDR3 DNA reads as TGTGCCAGCAGCGTAGCCAGAGGGGGTACGCAGTATTTT. Translating gives CASSVARGGTQYF.

This clone was seen only once. J is TRBJ2-3 and V is TRBV10-3; 10 bases agree with TRBD2. Germline V gene lookup returns CDR1 ENHRY and CDR2 SYGVKD. The CDR3 sequence is 15 residues long. Trimming removed 3 bases from V and 4 bases from J; junction bases left unmatched: 4. The CDR3 DNA reads as TGTGCCATCAGTGAAAGCGGGGGGGCCTCAGATACGCAGTATTTT. Translation gives CAISESGGASDTQYF.

The gene calls are TRBV30 and TRBJ1-6; 9 bases are a match to TRBD1. CDR1 is GTSNPN and CDR2 is SVGIG in the germline V gene (reference sequence). Unmatched junction bases numbered 9, after V lost 2 bases and J lost 7 bases. The CDR3 spans 16 residues. The CDR3 region has the DNA TGTGCCTGGAGTTTTAACAGGGGGCTAAAGAATTCACCCCTCCACTTT. It is translated as CAWSFNRGLKNSPLHF. The full variable domain, completed using reference TRBV30 and TRBJ1-6, is SQTIHQWPATLVQPVGSPLSLECTVEGTSNPNLYWYRQAAGRGLQLLFYSVGIGQISSEVPQNLSASRPQDRQFILSSKKLLLSDSGFYLCAWSFNRGLKNSPLHFGNGTRLTVT.

V gene TRBV25-1 combines with J gene TRBJ1-2; D possibly corresponds to TRBD1 (5 bases). Germline CDR1 MGHDK, CDR2 SYGVNS. With 2 bases removed from V and 6 bases from J, the gap between germline ends came to 16 bases. The CDR3 spans 15 residues. This CDR3 reads CASSEISAGRNGYTF. The CDR3 DNA reads TGTGCCAGCAGTGAAATTTCGGCAGGGAGGAATGGCTACACCTTC.

This sequence joins TRBV6-1 and TRBJ1-5; D call uncertain. Trimming took 7 bases from V and 8 from J, leaving 9 bases between them. The CDR3 covers 11 residues. Germline V gives CDR1 MNHNS, CDR2 SASEGT. CDR3 DNA sequence: TGTGCCAGCATGCGGGGAGAGCCCCAGCATTTT. Its translation is CASMRGEPQHF.

This chain uses TRBV5-1 with TRBJ2-7, with D perhaps matching TRBD2 (5 bases). V lost 2 bases, J lost 5 bases, and 11 bases lay in between. Germline assignment: CDR1 SGHRS and CDR2 YFSETQ. The CDR3 is 13 amino acids. The CDR3 here is CASSFTAENEQYF. DNA for the CDR3: TGCGCCAGCAGCTTCACAGCGGAGAACGAGCAGTACTTC.

This sequence joins TRBV7-3 and TRBJ2-3, with TRBD2 identical over 8 bases. CDR3 length equals 15 residues. Germline V CDR1 and CDR2: SGHTA, FQGTGA. Germline trimming cut 4 bases from V and 5 bases from J; bases unmatched to any gene: 8. CDR3: CASSYQRGGQDTQYF. The CDR3 bases are TGTGCCAGCAGCTACCAACGGGGGGGACAAGATACGCAGTATTTT.

The chain employs TRBV2 and TRBJ1-2; TRBD1 matches 8 bases. Unmatched junction bases numbered 3, after V lost 2 bases and J lost 4 bases. Germline CDR1 is SNHLY and CDR2 is FYNNEI. The CDR3 consists of 14 residues. CDR3 residues: CASSESGGGYGYTF. CDR3 sequence (DNA): TGTGCCAGCAGTGAATCAGGGGGCGGCTATGGCTACACCTTC.

CDR3 nucleotide sequence: TGTGCCAGCATTGGAGGGTGGGCGACTGGAAACACCATATATTTT. Residues: CASIGGWATGNTIYF. The chain carries TRBV6-1 and TRBJ1-3; D gene ambiguous. The CDR3 has 15 residues. Trimming took off 7 bases at V and 2 bases at J, with 15 bases between the two ends. Germline CDR1 MNHNS, CDR2 SASEGT.

This chain links TRBV9 with TRBJ2-5, with 9 bases aligning to TRBD2. CDR3 size: 17 residues. J lost 7 bases, V lost 3 bases, and 16 bases had no gene match. Germline CDR1 reads SGDLS; CDR2 reads YYNGEE. CDR3 sequence reads: CASSAGGTSLPGGTQYF. The CDR3 nucleotides are TGTGCCAGCAGCGCGGGGGGGACTAGCTTACCTGGCGGGACCCAGTACTTC. Complete variable domain (other parts from reference TRBV9 and TRBJ2-5): DSGVTQTPKHLITATGQRVTLRCSPRSGDLSVYWYQQSLDQGLQFLIQYYNGEERAKGNILERFSAQQFPDLHSELNLSSLELGDSALYFCASSAGGTSLPGGTQYFGPGTRLLVL.

The chain has TRBV4-3 and TRBJ2-3, with TRBD2 matching 12 bases. The CDR3 spans 15 residues. J gave up 3 bases and V 5 bases, and 3 bases lay outside the gene matches. Germline CDR1 is LGHNA and CDR2 is YSLEER. DNA for the CDR3: TGCGCCAGCAGCTACGGACTAGCGGGGACAGATACGCAGTATTTT. Protein sequence: CASSYGLAGTDTQYF.

The CDR3 reads CSAVELQGGTQYF. The CDR3 nucleotides read TGCAGCGCTGTCGAGCTGCAAGGGGGTACGCAGTATTTT. The chain joins TRBV29-1 to TRBJ2-3; weak D call: TRBD1 (6 bases). Trimming left V 7 bases short and J 8 bases short, with 19 bases between. From germline, CDR1 is SQVTM and CDR2 ANQGSEA. The CDR3 extends over 13 amino acids.

The V gene is TRBV7-3, the J gene TRBJ2-2; 8 nucleotides align to TRBD1. The CDR3 covers 14 residues. V shed 4 bases, J shed 8 bases, and the junction held 6 bases outside the gene matches. Germline CDR1 is SGHTA and CDR2 is FQGTGA. CDR3 sequence (DNA): TGTGCCAGCAGCTCTCCAGGGGGCGCTGGGGAGCTGTTTTTT. Translated, it gives CASSSPGGAGELFF.

CDR3 sequence reads: CASSPRIGYEQYF. CDR3 bases: TGTGCCAGCAGCCCGAGGATCGGCTACGAGCAGTACTTC. The gene calls are TRBV11-2 and TRBJ2-7; D unclear. Trimming left V 5 bases short and J 3 bases short, with 11 bases between. The CDR3 spans 13 residues. The V gene's germline CDR1 is SGHAT and CDR2 FQNNGV.

The chain is built from TRBV12-5 and TRBJ1-1, with D perhaps TRBD1 (5 bases). This CDR3 contains 14 residues. Trimming took off 7 bases at V and 0 bases at J, with 12 bases between the two ends. Germline CDR1 LGHNT, CDR2 FRNRAP. The DNA for the CDR3 is TGTGCTAGTGCCCGACAGCTCATGAACACTGAAGCTTTCTTT. Encoded protein: CASARQLMNTEAFF.

V gene TRBV11-1 combines with J gene TRBJ2-7; the D gene is possibly TRBD1 (5 bases). This CDR3 region has 14 residues. Per germline, CDR1 SGHAT and CDR2 FQDESV (reference sequence). V dropped 0 bases and J dropped 0 bases, with 6 bases sitting between them. The CDR3 coding sequence is TGTGCCAGCAGCTTAGCGCAGGGCTCCTACGAGCAGTACTTC. Amino acids: CASSLAQGSYEQYF.

This clone occurred a few times. The chain uses TRBV6-5 and TRBJ1-5; no clear D gene. The CDR3 is 13 amino acids. V was trimmed by 2 bases and J by 2 bases, leaving 4 bases between them. The V gene's germline CDR1 is MNHEY and CDR2 SVGAGI. CDR3 protein: CASSYGRNQPQHF. CDR3 sequence (DNA): TGTGCCAGCAGTTACGGCCGCAATCAGCCCCAGCATTTT.

The genes are TRBV9 and TRBJ2-3, with D perhaps TRBD2 (6 bases). With 4 bases removed from V and 0 bases from J, the gap between germline ends came to 12 bases. Germline-derived CDR1 and CDR2 are SGDLS and YYNGEE. CDR3 length equals 15 residues. As DNA, the CDR3 is TGTGCCAGCAGCACCCCGGGGACTAGCACAGATACGCAGTATTTT. Translation: CASSTPGTSTDTQYF.

This clone appeared a few times. This sequence joins TRBV30 and TRBJ1-1, with 7 bases identical to TRBD1. This CDR3 is built from 14 residues. Germline loops: CDR1 GTSNPN, CDR2 SVGIG (reference sequence). With V trimmed by 0 bases and J by 6 bases, 7 bases remained unmatched. For the CDR3, the DNA is TGTGCCTGGAGTGTAAGCAGGGGGAGACCTGAAGCTTTCTTT. Amino acid sequence: CAWSVSRGRPEAFF.

V and J are TRBV9 and TRBJ2-4; D is perhaps TRBD1 (6 bases). The V end lost 3 bases, the J end lost 6 bases, and 16 bases lay between the germline ends. Germline V CDR1 and CDR2: SGDLS, YYNGEE. The CDR3 covers 15 residues. The CDR3 loop is CASSAETGTLNIQYF. CDR3 sequence (DNA): TGTGCCAGCAGCGCCGAAACCGGGACATTAAACATTCAGTACTTC.

The chain recombines TRBV9 with TRBJ2-3, with D uncertain. Germline V lookup: CDR1 SGDLS, CDR2 YYNGEE. This CDR3 contains 16 residues. V gave up 0 bases and J gave up 0 bases, with 11 bases separating them. The CDR3 nucleotides are TGTGCCAGCAGCGTAGGTGCAGGCTTGAGCACAGATACGCAGTATTTT. Amino acid sequence: CASSVGAGLSTDTQYF.